The 29 T cell receptor beta chains listed next were all sequenced from one sample in a study of metastatic and nonmetastatic thyroid tumors. TCRdb reanalyzed the PCR reads with MiXCR. The sample holds roughly 14,000 clones, 30% to 35% seen once. Treatment of any kind had been given to no patient before thyroid surgery. The sample consisted of blood. The receptor source for this set is a female donor with papillary thyroid cancer or a benign thyroid nodule (not recorded which). Some clones in this sample may be carry-over from other donors' samples.

This clone came up many times. The chain uses TRBV3-1 and TRBJ1-5; 10 positions match TRBD1. This CDR3 is 15 amino acids long. Trimming took 4 bases from V and 1 from J; bases not matched to a gene: 1. The germline V gene has CDR1 LGHDT and CDR2 YNNKEL (reference sequence). The CDR3 spells CASSPTGGSNQPQHF. The CDR3 DNA sequence: TGTGCCAGCAGCCCGACAGGGGGCAGCAATCAGCCCCAGCATTTT.

The V call is TRBV11-2, the J call TRBJ2-7; TRBD1 or TRBD2 may be the D gene (5 bases each). The V and J ends lost 1 base and 0 bases respectively, with 22 bases between them. This CDR3 contains 19 residues. Germline CDR1 is SGHAT and CDR2 is FQNNGV. For the CDR3, the DNA is TGTGCCAGCAGCTTAGTAGAACTCGCCGAAGAGGGGCACTCCTACGAGCAGTACTTC. As protein: CASSLVELAEEGHSYEQYF.

The rearrangement uses TRBV2 and TRBJ2-3; possible D gene TRBD2, 6 bases. The CDR3 spans 15 residues. Between the trimmed V and J ends, which lost 7 bases and 7 bases, there was a span of 21 bases. Germline V gene sequence: CDR1 SNHLY, CDR2 FYNNEI. The CDR3 region is CASTPCGALPYTQYF. CDR3 nucleotides: TGTGCCAGCACCCCCTGCGGGGCATTACCATATACGCAGTATTTT.

This clone is medium-sized by share. J is TRBJ1-1 and V is TRBV19, with no clear D. The CDR3 is 11 amino acids. Germline CDR1 is LNHDA and CDR2 is SQIVND (reference sequence). Trimming stripped 5 bases from V and 6 bases from J, with 7 bases between. CDR3 nucleotide sequence: TGTGCCAGTAGTTATATCGCTGAAGCTTTCTTT. Residues: CASSYIAEAFF.

In this sample, this clone turned up a few times. The V call is TRBV28, the J call TRBJ1-2, with 7 bases identical to TRBD1. This CDR3 has 13 amino acids. After removal of 6 bases from V and 3 bases from J, the junction contained 4 bases not matched to a gene. CDR1 and CDR2 from the germline V gene are MDHEN and SYDVKM. The CDR3 DNA is TGTGCCAGCAGAAAACAGGGGTACTATGGCTACACCTTC. Its translation is CASRKQGYYGYTF.

This clone was observed at least ten times. A much larger clone sits a single nucleotide away, making a read error possible. V is TRBV11-2 and J is TRBJ2-7; no reliable D call. The germline V and J ends were trimmed by 5 bases and 2 bases, with 13 bases remaining between them. The germline V gene encodes CDR1 SGHAT and CDR2 FQNNGV. There are 14 residues in the CDR3. CDR3 region: CASSQYTGPYEQYF. CDR3 bases: TGTGCCAGCAGCCAGTACACCGGGCCCTACGAGCAGTACTTC.

V and J are TRBV20-1 and TRBJ2-7, with 8 nucleotides matching TRBD2. Germline CDR1 is DFQATT and CDR2 is SNEGSKA (reference sequence). The CDR3 is made up of 14 amino acids. Losses at the gene ends were 2 bases for V and 4 bases for J; bases not matched to a gene: 7. CDR3 loop: CSARKRERSYEQYF. The CDR3 DNA sequence: TGCAGTGCTAGAAAGCGGGAGAGGTCGTACGAGCAGTACTTC.

This clone was detected only a few times. The chain uses TRBV6-1 and TRBJ2-7; 11 positions match TRBD1. The CDR3 covers 15 residues. The junction had 1 base not matched to a gene; V was cut back by 3 bases and J by 0 bases. Germline V gene sequence: CDR1 MNHNS, CDR2 SASEGT. The CDR3 sequence is CASSEGTGGSYEQYF. CDR3 nucleotide sequence: TGTGCCAGCAGTGAGGGGACAGGGGGCTCCTACGAGCAGTACTTC.

This clone is labeled as medium-sized (0.01 to 0.1%). This chain joins TRBV10-1 and TRBJ1-2; D unclear. The V gene's germline CDR1 is WNHNN and CDR2 SYGVQD (reference sequence). Trimming removed 3 bases at V and 2 bases at J, with 4 bases between. The CDR3 runs 12 residues. Written as DNA, the CDR3 is TGCGCCAGCAGTGACGGCAACTATGGCTACACCTTC. Its protein product is CASSDGNYGYTF.

Of note for this clone: Germline is not matched at one junction end, which may reflect a read error. The genes are TRBV4-3 and TRBJ2-2; D remains ambiguous. CDR1 and CDR2 (germline): LGHNA, YSLEER. The CDR3 length is 13 residues. CDR3 protein: CVSSQDRIGELFF. CDR3 DNA: TGCGTCAGCAGCCAAGATCGGATAGGGGAGCTGTTTTTT.

This clone showed up many times. The chain recombines TRBV5-1 with TRBJ1-1; no definite D call. V was clipped by 3 bases and J by 5 bases, with 20 bases between them. The V gene's germline CDR1 is SGHRS and CDR2 YFSETQ. The CDR3 length is 16 residues. CDR3 loop: CASSSKRREIGTEAFF. As DNA, the CDR3 is TGCGCCAGCAGCTCCAAACGCCGTGAAATCGGGACTGAAGCTTTCTTT. The whole variable domain, remainder taken from reference TRBV5-1 and TRBJ1-1, is KAGVTQTPRYLIKTRGQQVTLSCSPISGHRSVSWYQQTPGQGLQFLFEYFSETQRNKGNFPGRFSGRQFSNSRSEMNVSTLELGDSALYLCASSSKRREIGTEAFFGQGTRLTVV.

This clone was seen just once. The CDR3 DNA follows: TGTGCCAGCAGCTTGGATCAGGGGGAGGGCACAGATACGCAGTATTTT. It specifies CASSLDQGEGTDTQYF. V usage is TRBV5-4 and J usage is TRBJ2-3, with a weak D call TRBD1 (7 bases). The CDR3 is made up of 16 amino acids. Between the trimmed V and J ends, which lost 0 bases and 1 base, there was a span of 12 bases. Germline V CDR1 and CDR2: SGHNT, YYREEE (reference sequence).

This chain joins TRBV20-1 and TRBJ2-7; D is perhaps TRBD2 (5 bases). CDR3 length equals 14 residues. CDR1 is DFQATT and CDR2 is SNEGSKA in the germline V gene (reference sequence). Between the trimmed V and J ends, which lost 5 bases and 3 bases, there was a span of 17 bases. CDR3 sequence reads: CSAHLDYQNYEQYF. Here the CDR3 DNA reads TGCAGTGCTCATTTAGACTACCAAAACTACGAGCAGTACTTC.

In this sample, this clone turned up a few times. The chain is built from TRBV19 and TRBJ1-2; TRBD1 matches at 8 bases. Germline values: CDR1 LNHDA, CDR2 SQIVND (reference sequence). Trimming at V came to 5 bases and at J to 4 bases, leaving 9 bases not matched to a gene. This CDR3 contains 15 residues. Here the CDR3 reads CASSFPGGSLYGYTF. The CDR3 nucleotides read TGTGCCAGTAGTTTCCCAGGGGGCTCTCTCTATGGCTACACCTTC. The whole variable domain, remainder taken from reference TRBV19 and TRBJ1-2, is DGGITQSPKYLFRKEGQNVTLSCEQNLNHDAMYWYRQDPGQGLRLIYYSQIVNDFQKGDIAEGYSVSREKKESFPLTVTSAQKNPTAFYLCASSFPGGSLYGYTFGSGTRLTVV.

V and J are TRBV7-2 and TRBJ2-1, with D maybe TRBD2 (6 bases). Trimming removed 3 bases at V and 3 bases at J, with 12 bases between. Germline CDR1 reads SGHTA; CDR2 reads FQGNSA. The CDR3 has 15 amino acids. The CDR3 spells CASSLRGRGYNEQFF. In DNA form, the CDR3 reads TGTGCCAGCAGCTTGCGGGGAAGGGGCTACAATGAGCAGTTCTTC.

In its sample, this clone was seen many times. V gene TRBV4-2 combines with J gene TRBJ2-1; D might be TRBD2 (6 bases). The CDR3 totals 16 residues. V lost 4 bases, J lost 1 base, and 14 bases lay in between. Looked up from germline, CDR1 is LGHNA and CDR2 is YNFKEQ. CDR3 DNA: TGTGCCAGCAGCCTAGAACCGGAGGGGTCCTACAATGAGCAGTTCTTC. This gives the protein CASSLEPEGSYNEQFF.

This clone appeared a single time. The chain employs TRBV9 and TRBJ2-2, with a tentative D call TRBD1 (7 bases). The CDR3 extends over 17 amino acids. Trimming cost V 4 bases and J 1 base, with 17 bases left between them. The germline V gene encodes CDR1 SGDLS and CDR2 YYNGEE. The CDR3 nucleotides read TGTGCCAGCAGCCCCAGGGGGGACTCACTGAACACCGGGGAGCTGTTTTTT. It yields the protein CASSPRGDSLNTGELFF. Looking up the rest from reference TRBV9 and TRBJ2-2 gives the full variable domain: DSGVTQTPKHLITATGQRVTLRCSPRSGDLSVYWYQQSLDQGLQFLIQYYNGEERAKGNILERFSAQQFPDLHSELNLSSLELGDSALYFCASSPRGDSLNTGELFFGEGSRLTVL.

This clone was seen many times. This sequence may be a read error, since a much larger clone differs from it by one base. The chain links TRBV4-2 to TRBJ1-2, with D hard to call. Looked up from germline, CDR1 is LGHNA and CDR2 is YNFKEQ. This CDR3 contains 14 residues. V was shortened by 0 bases and J by 9 bases, with 14 bases between the two germline ends. The CDR3 coding sequence is TGTGCCAGCAGCCAAGATCTGGTTCTGGGTAGCTACACCTTC. It encodes CASSQDLVLGSYTF.

This clone was seen many times. The rearrangement links TRBV7-9 to TRBJ2-5; the D is unclear. V lost 5 bases and J lost 4, with 14 bases in between. The CDR3 consists of 14 residues. Per the germline V gene, CDR1 is SEHNR and CDR2 is FQNEAQ (reference sequence). CDR3 sequence: CASSPLESSETQYF. For the CDR3, the DNA is TGTGCCAGCAGCCCCCTGGAGAGTTCAGAGACCCAGTACTTC.

This clone is judged medium-sized. The chain is built from TRBV28 and TRBJ1-2; D call uncertain. The CDR3 extends over 14 amino acids. The germline gives CDR1 MDHEN, CDR2 SYDVKM. With 1 base removed from V and 4 bases from J, the gap between germline ends came to 10 bases. CDR3: CASSLSETRYGYTF. CDR3 DNA sequence: TGTGCCAGCAGTTTATCCGAAACCCGCTATGGCTACACCTTC.

The chain is built from TRBV6-1 and TRBJ1-1; maybe TRBD1 (5 bases). Trimming removed 6 bases at V and 10 bases at J, with 18 bases between. The CDR3 length is 13 residues. Germline-derived CDR1 and CDR2 are MNHNS and SASEGT. CDR3 protein: CASSHGAAGGAFF. The CDR3 DNA sequence: TGTGCCAGCAGCCACGGGGCAGCCGGAGGAGCTTTCTTT.

In DNA form, the CDR3 reads TGTGCCAGCAGCACGGAATCATATGGCTACACCTTC. It encodes CASSTESYGYTF. The chain employs TRBV7-9 and TRBJ1-2; D gene uncertain. V was clipped by 5 bases and J by 5 bases, with 9 bases between them. This CDR3 region has 12 residues. CDR1 is SEHNR and CDR2 is FQNEAQ in the germline V gene (reference sequence).

Regarding this clone: A much more abundant neighbour one base away suggests this may be a read error. This chain uses TRBV7-6 with TRBJ2-3; tentative D call: TRBD2 (6 bases). The CDR3 runs 15 residues. V was cut by 4 bases and J by 0 bases, with 11 bases left in between. The germline gives CDR1 SGHVS, CDR2 FNYEAQ. The CDR3 DNA is TGTGCCAGCAGCTCCCTAGCGTGGAGCACAGATACGCAGTATTTT. Translating it yields CASSSLAWSTDTQYF.

Relative to its sample, this clone is medium-sized. The CDR3 region is CASSRAGVNTGELFF. DNA for the CDR3: TGTGCCAGCAGTCGAGCGGGGGTCAACACCGGGGAGCTGTTTTTT. This chain links TRBV6-2 or TRBV6-3 with TRBJ2-2; TRBD2 matches at 8 bases. Germline assignment: CDR1 MNHEY and CDR2 SVGEGT. CDR3 length: 15 residues. V was clipped by 5 bases and J by 2 bases; unmatched bases: 4.

The rearrangement joins TRBV4-1 to TRBJ1-2; 12 bases are a match to TRBD1. Losses at the gene ends were 0 bases for V and 9 bases for J; bases not matched to a gene: 5. This CDR3 contains 15 residues. CDR1 is MGHRA and CDR2 is YSYEKL in the germline V gene. CDR3 amino acids: CASSQEGQGARSYTF. Here the CDR3 DNA reads TGCGCCAGCAGCCAAGAGGGACAGGGGGCGCGTAGCTACACCTTC.

For this clone: Mismatch with germline at one junction end may stem from a read error. The rearrangement uses TRBV11-2 and TRBJ2-7, with D tentatively TRBD1 (5 bases). CDR1 is SGHAT and CDR2 is FQNNGV in the germline V gene. The CDR3 covers 14 residues. For the CDR3, the DNA is TGTGCCATCAGCTTAACGGACACCACCTCCGAGCAGTACTTC. Protein product: CAISLTDTTSEQYF.

This clone is categorized as medium-sized (0.01 to 0.1%). The J gene is TRBJ2-1, the V gene TRBV27; tentative D call: TRBD1 (6 bases). Trimming removed 2 bases at V and 7 bases at J, with 12 bases between. CDR1 and CDR2 from the germline V gene are MNHEY and SMNVEV (reference sequence). This CDR3 is built from 14 residues. CDR3 sequence reads: CASSLGGLGNEQFF. The CDR3 DNA reads as TGTGCCAGCAGTTTAGGGGGCCTGGGGAATGAGCAGTTCTTC.

This chain uses TRBV11-2 with TRBJ2-1; the D is unclear. Trimming took off 6 bases at V and 9 bases at J, with 18 bases between the two ends. Germline V lookup: CDR1 SGHAT, CDR2 FQNNGV. The CDR3 covers 14 residues. The CDR3: CASRSRQPRSEQFF. The CDR3 coding sequence is TGTGCCAGCAGATCCCGTCAACCCCGGAGTGAGCAGTTCTTC. Variable domain in full (rest from reference TRBV11-2 and TRBJ2-1): EAGVAQSPRYKIIEKRQSVAFWCNPISGHATLYWYQQILGQGPKLLIQFQNNGVVDDSQLPKDRFSAERLKGVDSTLKIQPAKLEDSAVYLCASRSRQPRSEQFFGPGTRLTVL.

This clone appeared a few times. CDR3 loop: CASSRPDRDDSYEQYF. CDR3 nucleotide sequence: TGTGCCAGCAGCCGCCCAGACAGGGACGACTCCTACGAGCAGTACTTC. This chain uses TRBV5-4 with TRBJ2-7; TRBD1 aligns across 7 bases. The length of the CDR3 is 16 residues. Germline CDR1 SGHNT, CDR2 YYREEE (reference sequence). The J segment lost 0 bases and the V segment lost 4 bases, leaving 10 bases of the junction unmatched.